These 26 T cell receptor beta chains share one sample of origin, sequenced in a study of tissue T cells after allogeneic stem cell transplantation. Repertoires were generated with immunoSEQ multiplex PCR, while TCRdb's copy carries only in-frame clones and drops some. In the table there are some 48,000 clones, approximately 70% of which are singletons. Sequencing was performed on sorted cells pooled from one or two spleens. These TCRs come from a pool of C57BL/6 mice in good health.

On this clone itself: Gene labels here are mouse ones. The sequence runs out 1 residue before the end of the CDR3; the remainder is reconstructed from the germline J gene. The rearrangement uses TRBV13-2 and TRBJ2-3; 7 nucleotides align to TRBD2. The junction had 5 bases not matched to a gene; V was cut back by 3 bases and J by 1 base. There are 15 residues in the CDR3. The germline gives CDR1 NNHNN, CDR2 SYGAGS (reference sequence). The CDR3: CASGVGGSRAETLYF. CDR3 bases read: TGTGCCAGCGGTGTTGGGGGGAGTCGTGCAGAAACGCTGTAT.

About this clone: The genes and germline here are from mouse. The missing CDR3 end, 1 residue past where the read stops, is filled in from the germline J gene. V and J are TRBV4 and TRBJ2-4; TRBD2 agrees at 10 bases. Germline V gene data show CDR1 as LGHDT and CDR2 as YNNKQL (reference sequence). V trimming: 4 bases; J trimming: 1 base; junction bases outside the gene matches: 2. The CDR3 has 15 residues. CDR3 region: CASSSGLGGQNTLYF. CDR3 bases read: TGTGCCAGCAGCTCCGGACTGGGGGGTCAAAACACCTTGTAC.

In the case of this clone: The gene names given are mouse names. The missing CDR3 end, 1 residue past where the read stops, is filled in from the germline J gene. Additional DNA sequences in this sample encode the identical CDR3. The gene calls are TRBV29 and TRBJ1-2; TRBD1 matches at 7 bases. CDR3 length: 15 amino acids. Trimming cost V 0 bases and J 0 bases; bases outside gene matches: 1. From germline, CDR1 is MSHET and CDR2 SYDVDS. Partial CDR3 DNA: TGTGCTAGCAGTTTATCGGGGACAGCAAACTCCGACTACACC. Translating gives CASSLSGTANSDYT. In full, the CDR3 reads CASSLSGTANSDYTF. Full variable domain (missing parts from reference TRBV29 and TRBJ1-2): DMKVTQMPRYLIKRMGENVLLECGQDMSHETMYWYRQDPGLGLQLIYISYDVDSNSEGDIPKGYRVSRKKREHFSLILDSAKTNQTSVYFCASSLSGTANSDYTFGSGTRLLVI.

Regarding this clone: The genes are named according to mouse. The CDR3 end is not reached by the read, which stops 1 residue before it; the germline J gene fills it in. V usage is TRBV31 and J usage is TRBJ1-1, with TRBD1 matching over 7 bases. V trimming: 1 base; J trimming: 4 bases; junction bases outside the gene matches: 6. From germline, CDR1 is GKSSPN and CDR2 SITVG. CDR3 size: 14 residues. The CDR3 reads CAWSRQTGSTEVFF. CDR3 DNA (partial): TGTGCCTGGAGTCGACAGACAGGGTCCACAGAAGTCTTC. The full variable domain, its missing parts supplied by reference TRBV31 and TRBJ1-1, is AQTIHQWPVAEIKAVGSPLSLGCTIKGKSSPNLYWYWQATGGTLQQLFYSITVGQVESVVQLNLSASRPKDDQFILSTEKLLLSHSGFYLCAWSRQTGSTEVFFGKGTRLTVV.

As regards this clone: Gene names are mouse gene names. The observed sequence ends 1 residue before the CDR3 terminus, with the missing tail filled in from the germline J gene. This chain uses TRBV1 with TRBJ2-4, with 11 positions matching TRBD1. The V segment lost 5 bases and the J segment 0 bases; nucleotides outside the gene matches: 4. Germline loops: CDR1 NSQYPW, CDR2 LRSPGD (reference sequence). The CDR3 extends over 16 amino acids. The part of the CDR3 DNA that was read is TGCACCTGCAGTCCCGGGACAGGGGGGAGTCAAAACACCTTGTAC. Encoded protein: CTCSPGTGGSQNTLY. The entire CDR3 protein is CTCSPGTGGSQNTLYF.

Of note for this clone: Gene names and germline refer to mouse. The read gets to within 1 residue of the CDR3 end, and the germline J gene fills in the rest. The genes are TRBV15 and TRBJ1-3, with 8 positions matching TRBD1. The germline CDR1 and CDR2 sequences are SGHND and FRSKSL. The J segment lost 1 base and the V segment lost 4 bases, leaving 0 bases of the junction unmatched. This CDR3 region has 14 residues. CDR3 DNA (partial): TGTGCCAGCAGTTGGACAGGGTCTGGAAATACGCTCTAT. It translates to CASSWTGSGNTLY. The full CDR3 protein reads CASSWTGSGNTLYF.

On this clone itself: Gene names are mouse gene names. CDR3 DNA, as far as it was read: TGCACCTGCAGTCCCCGGACAGGGGAGACAGGGGAGGATGAACAGTAC. Protein sequence: CTCSPRTGETGEDEQY. The full CDR3 protein is CTCSPRTGETGEDEQYF. V and J are TRBV1 and TRBJ2-7; 9 nucleotides line up with TRBD1. From the germline J gene comes the end of the CDR3, since the read stops 1 residue before it. CDR1 NSQYPW and CDR2 LRSPGD come from the germline V gene (reference sequence). The CDR3 extends over 17 amino acids. V was clipped by 5 bases and J by 5 bases; unmatched bases: 16.

Turning to this clone: Gene names and germline match the mouse. The DNA ends 1 residue before the CDR3 does, and the rest of the CDR3 is filled in from the germline J gene. V and J are TRBV2 and TRBJ2-3, with TRBD1 matching over 7 bases. The V and J ends lost 3 bases and 1 base, in that order; junction bases with no gene match: 7. CDR3 size: 16 residues. Germline-derived CDR1 and CDR2 are LGHNA and YSYQKL. The CDR3: CASSQIHRGGAETLYF. Partial CDR3 DNA: TGTGCCAGCAGCCAGATCCACAGGGGAGGTGCAGAAACGCTGTAT.

A single count supports this clone. Gene names refer to mouse genes. The sequence runs out 1 residue before the end of the CDR3; the remainder is reconstructed from the germline J gene. The chain couples TRBV13-2 to TRBJ1-4, with 8 bases matching TRBD1. The CDR3 length is 15 residues. The germline V gene encodes CDR1 NNHNN and CDR2 SYGAGS (reference sequence). V lost 0 bases and J lost 7; bases outside the gene matches: 5. The CDR3 region is CASGDAAGGAERLFF. CDR3 DNA, as far as it was read: TGTGCCAGCGGTGATGCGGCAGGGGGCGCCGAAAGATTATTT.

For this clone: Gene labels here are mouse ones. The read ends 1 residue early relative to the CDR3; the germline J gene fills the gap. This chain uses TRBV13-1 with TRBJ2-5; 8 bases fit TRBD2. The V segment lost 3 bases and the J segment 6 bases; nucleotides outside the gene matches: 3. The CDR3 spans 13 residues. Per germline, CDR1 NSHNY and CDR2 SYGAGN. The DNA read from the CDR3 is TGTGCCAGCAGTGGTGGGGGGGTGGACACCCAGTAC. Translated, it gives CASSGGGVDTQY. The whole CDR3 region reads CASSGGGVDTQYF.

A note on this clone: The germline and genes are mouse ones. The read ends 1 residue shy of where the CDR3 ends; the end is completed using the germline J gene. The gene calls are TRBV4 and TRBJ2-3; TRBD2 is a possible D gene (5 bases). The germline V and J ends were trimmed by 4 bases and 6 bases, with 5 bases remaining between them. Germline CDR1 LGHDT, CDR2 YNNKQL (reference sequence). This CDR3 spans 11 amino acids. The CDR3 is CASSSGETLYF. The sequenced part of the CDR3 DNA is TGTGCCAGCAGCTCTGGGGAAACGCTGTAT.

Comment on this clone: The gene names here belong to mouse. The read comes to an end 1 residue before the CDR3 does, leaving the germline J gene to fill in the end. V gene TRBV16 combines with J gene TRBJ2-3, with TRBD2 identical over 9 bases. Trimming cost V 0 bases and J 4 bases; bases outside gene matches: 5. Germline V gene lookup returns CDR1 SGHSA and CDR2 FRNQAP. The CDR3 is 16 residues long. CDR3 DNA, as far as it was read: TGTGCAAGCAGCTTAGATGTGGGGGGGCGCACAGAAACGCTGTAT. This codes for CASSLDVGGRTETLY. The CDR3, in full, reads CASSLDVGGRTETLYF.

With regard to this clone: The listed genes are named as in mouse. The read ends 1 residue shy of where the CDR3 ends; the end is completed using the germline J gene. The rearrangement uses TRBV1 and TRBJ2-2; 8 nucleotides match TRBD2. The V segment lost 1 base and the J segment 2 bases; nucleotides outside the gene matches: 0. Per the germline V gene, CDR1 is NSQYPW and CDR2 is LRSPGD (reference sequence). CDR3 size: 15 residues. The CDR3 DNA, read in part, is TGCACCTGCAGTGCAGGGGGGGGCAACACCGGGCAGCTCTAC. Translated, it gives CTCSAGGGNTGQLY. The entire CDR3 is CTCSAGGGNTGQLYF.

In regard to this clone: Gene names and germline match the mouse. The same CDR3 also results from other DNA sequences found in this sample. CDR3 region: CASSLDWGSQNTLYF. The CDR3 bases that were read are TGTGCCAGCAGCTTAGACTGGGGTAGTCAAAACACCTTGTAC. The rearrangement uses TRBV3 and TRBJ2-4, with 7 bases fitting TRBD2. The sequence runs out 1 residue before the end of the CDR3; the remainder is reconstructed from the germline J gene. There are 15 residues in the CDR3. V lost 1 base and J lost 0; bases outside the gene matches: 1. From germline, CDR1 is SNHLY and CDR2 FYNGKV (reference sequence).

This clone was seen a handful of times. Gene names refer to mouse genes. The read ends 1 residue early relative to the CDR3; the germline J gene fills the gap. V is TRBV13-2 and J is TRBJ2-7, with 10 nucleotides matching TRBD2. This CDR3 spans 14 amino acids. Germline trimming cut 2 bases from V and 3 bases from J; bases unmatched to any gene: 2. Looked up from germline, CDR1 is NNHNN and CDR2 is SYGAGS (reference sequence). CDR3 residues: CASGDWGGFYEQYF. The part of the CDR3 DNA that was read is TGTGCCAGCGGTGACTGGGGGGGCTTCTATGAACAGTAC.

About this clone: Gene names are the mouse ones. CDR3 DNA, as far as it was read: TGTGCCAGCGGTGATGCTCGGGACTTCTCAAACACCGGGCAGCTCTAC. Encoded protein: CASGDARDFSNTGQLY. The CDR3 as a whole reads CASGDARDFSNTGQLYF. This chain connects TRBV13-2 to TRBJ2-2, with TRBD2 as a possible D gene (6 bases). The sequenced fragment ends 1 residue before the CDR3 boundary, so the rest is inferred from the germline J gene. The CDR3 runs to 17 residues. Germline V gene sequence: CDR1 NNHNN, CDR2 SYGAGS (reference sequence). Trimming took off 0 bases at V and 0 bases at J, with 12 bases between the two ends.

About this clone itself: Gene and germline names: mouse. The missing CDR3 end, 1 residue past where the read stops, is filled in from the germline J gene. This chain links TRBV31 with TRBJ1-2, with 7 bases aligning to TRBD1. Germline CDR1 reads GKSSPN; CDR2 reads SITVG. J gave up 4 bases and V 2 bases, and 1 base lay outside the gene matches. This CDR3 region has 12 residues. Incomplete CDR3 DNA: TGTGCCTGGAGTTACAGGGGCTCCGACTACACC. This translates into CAWSYRGSDYT. The whole CDR3 sequence is CAWSYRGSDYTF.

For this clone: Gene names and germline match the mouse. The CDR3 reads CGARDISYEQYF. CDR3 bases read: TGTGGTGCTAGGGACATCTCCTATGAACAGTAC. This chain links TRBV20 with TRBJ2-7; D gene ambiguous. The DNA ends 1 residue before the CDR3 does, and the rest of the CDR3 is filled in from the germline J gene. CDR3 length: 12 amino acids. Germline V gene lookup returns CDR1 GFQATS and CDR2 STVNSAI. The V and J ends lost 0 bases and 0 bases respectively, with 3 bases between them.

As for this clone: Gene names denote mouse genes. The DNA read from the CDR3 is TGTGCCAGCTCTCTCGAGAATTCTGGAAATACGCTCTAT. Protein product: CASSLENSGNTLY. The whole CDR3 protein is CASSLENSGNTLYF. This chain uses TRBV12-2 with TRBJ1-3; D gene unclear. The read comes to an end 1 residue before the CDR3 does, leaving the germline J gene to fill in the end. Germline CDR1 reads SGHLS; CDR2 reads HYDKME. The CDR3 totals 14 residues. Trimming took off 0 bases at V and 0 bases at J, with 5 bases between the two ends. The full variable domain, rest sourced from reference TRBV12-2 and TRBJ1-3, is NSGVVQSPRYIIKGKGERSILKCIPISGHLSVAWYQQTQGQELKFFIQHYDKMERDKGNLPSRFSVQQFDDYHSEMNMSALELEDSAVYFCASSLENSGNTLYFGEGSRLIVV.

In the case of this clone: Germline and genes here are mouse. The read is 1 residue too short to cover the CDR3 end, so that end is filled in from the germline J gene. The gene calls are TRBV19 and TRBJ2-5, with D uncertain. The CDR3 covers 12 residues. The germline V gene encodes CDR1 FNHDT and CDR2 SITEND (reference sequence). Trimming cost V 2 bases and J 8 bases, with 9 bases left between them. CDR3 DNA, as far as it was read: TGTGCCAGCAGTATCCAGGAGGGCACCCAGTAC. Its protein is CASSIQEGTQY. The full CDR3 is CASSIQEGTQYF.

Concerning this clone itself: The gene symbols are mouse symbols. The CDR3 end is not reached by the read, which stops 1 residue before it; the germline J gene fills it in. This chain uses TRBV14 with TRBJ2-4; TRBD2 matches at 10 bases. Germline V gene lookup returns CDR1 SGHDT and CDR2 FRDEAV. V dropped 5 bases and J dropped 0; count of bases not matched to a gene: 3. The CDR3 totals 15 residues. CDR3 region: CASRDWGFSQNTLYF. The CDR3 DNA, read in part, is TGTGCCAGCAGGGACTGGGGGTTTAGTCAAAACACCTTGTAC.

Worth noting for this clone: The germline and genes are mouse ones. The CDR3 end lies 1 residue beyond the end of the read and is filled in from the germline J gene. The chain uses TRBV3 and TRBJ2-1, with 9 bases aligning to TRBD1. V dropped 1 base and J dropped 0; count of bases not matched to a gene: 1. The CDR3 is made up of 16 amino acids. In germline, CDR1 is SNHLY, CDR2 FYNGKV (reference sequence). The part of the CDR3 DNA that was read is TGTGCCAGCAGCTTAGGACAGGGGGGTAACTATGCTGAGCAGTTC. It yields the protein CASSLGQGGNYAEQF. The whole CDR3 sequence reads CASSLGQGGNYAEQFF.

This clone occurred a few times. The gene names here belong to mouse. CDR3 sequence reads: CASGASYEQYF. CDR3 DNA (partial): TGTGCCAGCGGTGCCTCCTATGAACAGTAC. The genes are TRBV13-2 and TRBJ2-7; D is uncertain. The CDR3 is cut off 1 residue early in the read; its end comes from the germline J gene. Trimming took off 3 bases at V and 0 bases at J, with 1 base between the two ends. The V gene's germline CDR1 is NNHNN and CDR2 SYGAGS (reference sequence). CDR3 length: 11 amino acids.

In this sample, this clone turned up a few times. Each gene name is a mouse one. The read ends 1 residue early relative to the CDR3; the germline J gene fills the gap. The chain is built from TRBV12-1 and TRBJ2-7, with 12 nucleotides matching TRBD2. This CDR3 is 14 amino acids long. From germline, CDR1 is SGHSN and CDR2 HYEKVE. Unmatched junction bases numbered 6, after V lost 4 bases and J lost 6 bases. CDR3 DNA, as far as it was read: TGTGCCAGCTCCCCGACTGGGGGGGCGCTTGAACAGTAC. Translation: CASSPTGGALEQY. The entire CDR3 is CASSPTGGALEQYF.

In this sample, this clone turned up once. Genes and germline are mouse. Read coverage stops 1 residue before the CDR3 terminus; the germline J gene supplies the remainder. V is TRBV3 and J is TRBJ1-3; TRBD1 matches at 7 bases. CDR1 is SNHLY, CDR2 FYNGKV, per germline (reference sequence). CDR3 length equals 16 residues. J gave up 1 base and V 1 base, and 4 bases lay outside the gene matches. The chain's CDR3 is CASSLEGGQSGNTLYF. The covered CDR3 bases are TGTGCCAGCAGCTTAGAAGGGGGCCAGTCTGGAAATACGCTCTAT.

In the case of this clone: These gene names are mouse names. The read ends 1 residue before the CDR3 terminus; that terminus is restored from the germline J gene. The rearrangement uses TRBV20 and TRBJ2-7; the D is unclear. The length of the CDR3 is 12 residues. Trimming took off 1 base at V and 0 bases at J, with 4 bases between the two ends. Germline values: CDR1 GFQATS, CDR2 STVNSAI. The sequenced CDR3 bases are TGTGGTGCTAGGGCACACTCCTATGAACAGTAC. This sequence encodes CGARAHSYEQY. The full CDR3 sequence reads CGARAHSYEQYF.